One sample yielded the 26 T cell receptor beta chains listed below, sequenced in a study of beta chain features in type 1 diabetes. All of the isolated RNA was reverse transcribed, so expressed TCRB transcripts were sequenced. The table came from immunoSEQ multiplex PCR; TCRdb's copy has only in-frame clones and leaves some out. This sample has 400,000 to 550,000 clones, with around 10% found just once. The material sequenced was naive CD4+ T cells from blood. Receptors originate from a woman under 30 in good health.

The rearrangement joins TRBV27 to TRBJ2-1, with D unresolved. V lost 5 bases, J lost 3 bases, and 11 bases lay in between. This CDR3 region has 14 residues. Germline V gives CDR1 MNHEY, CDR2 SMNVEV (reference sequence). The CDR3 region is CASSGVGDYNEQFF. DNA of the CDR3: TGTGCCAGCAGTGGGGTCGGAGACTACAATGAGCAGTTCTTC.

The sample holds a few counts of this clone. The chain couples TRBV7-2 to TRBJ2-2, with 8 bases lining up with TRBD1. Germline V gene lookup returns CDR1 SGHTA and CDR2 FQGNSA. V was clipped by 5 bases and J by 1 base; unmatched bases: 3. There are 15 residues in the CDR3. The CDR3: CASSLDRENTGELFF. CDR3 sequence (DNA): TGTGCCAGCAGCCTGGACAGGGAGAACACCGGGGAGCTGTTTTTT.

The rearrangement uses TRBV19 and TRBJ2-1; 10 bases are shared with TRBD2. Unmatched junction bases numbered 5, after V lost 4 bases and J lost 11 bases. The CDR3 is 13 residues long. Germline V CDR1 and CDR2: LNHDA, SQIVND (reference sequence). CDR3 sequence: CASSTVAGGKQFF. CDR3 bases: TGTGCCAGTAGTACAGTAGCGGGAGGCAAGCAGTTCTTC.

This clone turned up a few times. The V call is TRBV5-1, the J call TRBJ2-1; possible D gene TRBD2, 6 bases. Germline CDR1 reads SGHRS; CDR2 reads YFSETQ. This CDR3 has 15 amino acids. Trimming left V 4 bases short and J 8 bases short, with 19 bases between. The CDR3: CASSPVTSRGDEQFF. CDR3 bases: TGCGCCAGCAGCCCCGTGACTAGTCGGGGAGATGAGCAGTTCTTC.

In its sample, this clone was seen a few times. This chain joins TRBV2 and TRBJ2-3, with D perhaps TRBD1 (5 bases). This CDR3 has 14 residues. Trimming took off 7 bases at V and 2 bases at J, with 13 bases between the two ends. In germline, CDR1 is SNHLY, CDR2 FYNNEI. The CDR3 nucleotides are TGTGCCAGCATAAGGGGTCCTTCCACAGATACGCAGTATTTT. It yields the protein CASIRGPSTDTQYF.

Only a few counts were recorded for this clone. The J gene is TRBJ1-2, the V gene TRBV9, with 9 nucleotides matching TRBD1. Germline V lookup: CDR1 SGDLS, CDR2 YYNGEE. The V and J ends lost 4 bases and 4 bases, in that order; junction bases with no gene match: 8. The CDR3 sequence is 15 residues long. CDR3 nucleotides: TGTGCCAGCAGCCATAGGGGACAGGGAATCTATGGCTACACCTTC. Protein product: CASSHRGQGIYGYTF. Full variable domain (missing parts from reference TRBV9 and TRBJ1-2): DSGVTQTPKHLITATGQRVTLRCSPRSGDLSVYWYQQSLDQGLQFLIQYYNGEERAKGNILERFSAQQFPDLHSELNLSSLELGDSALYFCASSHRGQGIYGYTFGSGTRLTVV.

V usage is TRBV11-3 and J usage is TRBJ2-5; 7 bases map to TRBD1. The CDR3 spans 14 residues. With V trimmed by 5 bases and J by 0 bases, 3 bases remained unmatched. CDR1 SGHNT and CDR2 YENEEA come from the germline V gene. CDR3 loop: CASSGDRDQETQYF. The DNA of the CDR3 is TGTGCCAGCAGCGGGGACAGAGACCAAGAGACCCAGTACTTC.

The rearrangement joins TRBV30 to TRBJ2-7; 9 bases match TRBD1. V lost 3 bases, J lost 0 bases, and 6 bases stayed unmatched. The germline V gene encodes CDR1 GTSNPN and CDR2 SVGIG (reference sequence). CDR3 length equals 15 residues. The CDR3 DNA reads TGTGCCTGGAGGATTACAGGGGGCGACTCCTACGAGCAGTACTTC. Protein: CAWRITGGDSYEQYF.

The J gene is TRBJ1-6, the V gene TRBV7-9; D gene uncertain. Trimming shortened V by 5 bases and J by 10 bases, and 18 bases separated the two germline ends. The CDR3 totals 15 residues. Germline V lookup: CDR1 SEHNR, CDR2 FQNEAQ (reference sequence). The CDR3 sequence: CASSQNQDVSSPLHF. The CDR3 nucleotides are TGTGCCAGCAGCCAAAACCAGGACGTAAGCTCACCCCTCCACTTT.

V is TRBV29-1 and J is TRBJ1-4; D is ambiguous. CDR1 and CDR2 (germline): SQVTM, ANQGSEA. V was clipped by 7 bases and J by 0 bases, with 12 bases between them. The CDR3 is made up of 14 amino acids. CDR3 region: CSASHGSTNEKLFF. The CDR3, as DNA: TGCAGCGCCTCCCACGGATCAACTAATGAAAAACTGTTTTTT.

This clone was counted a few times. The chain is built from TRBV21-1 and TRBJ2-6; the table's D call of TRBD1 was not tested on the DNA. TRBV21-1 is a documented pseudogene. This CDR3 region has 18 residues. The CDR3 reads CASSKGFRGMPGANVLTF. CDR3 nucleotide sequence: TGTGCCAGCAGCAAAGGCTTTAGGGGAATGCCTGGGGCCAACGTCCTGACTTTC.

This clone appeared a few times. The rearrangement uses TRBV29-1 and TRBJ2-5, with D uncertain. The V gene's germline CDR1 is SQVTM and CDR2 ANQGSEA. The CDR3 has 14 amino acids. The V gene lost 4 bases and the J gene lost 4 bases, with 16 bases spanning the gap. CDR3 bases: TGCAGCGTTGGGGCCCTAACAGTAGCAGAGACCCAGTACTTC. Amino acids: CSVGALTVAETQYF.

This clone was detected only a few times. V and J are TRBV10-3 and TRBJ1-1, with D tentatively TRBD1 (6 bases). V was clipped by 9 bases and J by 4 bases, with 15 bases between them. CDR3 length: 13 amino acids. Germline V gene data show CDR1 as ENHRY and CDR2 as SYGVKD. DNA for the CDR3: TGTGCCATGGCACAGGGTTGGGGCACTGAAGCTTTCTTT. Protein: CAMAQGWGTEAFF.

The rearrangement joins TRBV5-6 to TRBJ2-1; D might be TRBD2 (5 bases). Deletions cut 5 bases from V and 0 bases from J, with 21 bases between. The CDR3 runs to 18 residues. Per the germline V gene, CDR1 is SGHDT and CDR2 is YYEEEE. The CDR3 is CASRYLLGKKSSYNEQFF. The CDR3 DNA is TGTGCCAGCAGATACCTCCTCGGGAAGAAGAGCTCCTACAATGAGCAGTTCTTC.

This clone was found a few times. The genes are TRBV6-5 and TRBJ2-4; 8 bases agree with TRBD2. The CDR3 runs 12 residues. Germline V CDR1 and CDR2: MNHEY, SVGAGI. The V gene end was trimmed by 8 bases and the J gene end by 9 bases; junction bases not matched to a gene: 6. The CDR3 here is CASGKTSVIQYF. The CDR3 DNA is TGTGCCAGCGGGAAGACTAGCGTCATTCAGTACTTC.

This clone showed up just a few times. This chain uses TRBV11-2 with TRBJ2-5; D remains ambiguous. The CDR3 runs to 14 residues. The germline V gene has CDR1 SGHAT and CDR2 FQNNGV. The V end was cut by 4 bases, the J end by 4 bases, with 13 bases between. The DNA of the CDR3 is TGTGCCAGCAGCTCGCGGCGAGTCCGAGAGACCCAGTACTTC. It yields the protein CASSSRRVRETQYF.

This chain uses TRBV11-3 with TRBJ2-1, with D possibly being TRBD1 (6 bases). V shed 5 bases and J shed 0 bases, with 14 bases lying between them. The CDR3 runs 16 residues. From germline, CDR1 is SGHNT and CDR2 YENEEA. The CDR3 DNA reads TGTGCCAGCAGCACCCGGGACAAGAGCTCCTACAATGAGCAGTTCTTC. This gives the protein CASSTRDKSSYNEQFF.

This clone was counted between two and nine times. V gene TRBV18 combines with J gene TRBJ2-7, with D hard to call. The CDR3 runs to 13 residues. V was clipped by 5 bases and J by 0 bases, with 8 bases between them. Germline values: CDR1 KGHSH, CDR2 LQKENI. The CDR3 DNA sequence: TGTGCCAGCTCAGTCGCTAGCTCCTACGAGCAGTACGTC. Amino acids: CASSVASSYEQYV.

The genes are TRBV13 and TRBJ1-5; weak D call: TRBD1 (5 bases). V lost 6 bases and J 10 bases, leaving 16 bases between the germline ends. Germline values: CDR1 PRHDT, CDR2 FYEKMQ (reference sequence). There are 13 residues in the CDR3. The CDR3 sequence is CASRRAGQGPQHF. The CDR3 coding sequence is TGTGCCAGCAGGCGGGCAGGCCAGGGACCCCAGCATTTT.

The J gene is TRBJ1-5, the V gene TRBV5-6; no reliable D call. V was pared by 2 bases and J by 2 bases, with 8 bases between. The CDR3 extends over 14 amino acids. Per germline, CDR1 SGHDT and CDR2 YYEEEE. The CDR3 bases are TGTGCCAGCAGCTTCTATGCGGGCAATCAGCCCCAGCATTTT. It specifies CASSFYAGNQPQHF.

A few counts support this clone. The CDR3 is CASAPGVGTDTQYF. The CDR3 DNA is TGTGCCAGCGCCCCCGGGGTAGGGACAGATACGCAGTATTTT. The chain links TRBV28 to TRBJ2-3, with D tentatively TRBD2 (5 bases). Germline V gives CDR1 MDHEN, CDR2 SYDVKM. Trimming took 8 bases from V and 3 from J, leaving 15 bases between them. The length of the CDR3 is 14 residues.

This clone was observed a handful of times. The chain links TRBV5-1 to TRBJ2-5; D may correspond to TRBD1 or TRBD2 (6 bases each). The CDR3 has 14 amino acids. The germline V gene has CDR1 SGHRS and CDR2 YFSETQ. V was trimmed by 7 bases and J by 1 base, leaving 14 bases between them. The CDR3 reads CASYLGGAQETQYF. DNA of the CDR3: TGCGCCAGCTACTTGGGGGGCGCCCAAGAGACCCAGTACTTC. The variable domain in full, with the rest retrieved from reference TRBV5-1 and TRBJ2-5, is KAGVTQTPRYLIKTRGQQVTLSCSPISGHRSVSWYQQTPGQGLQFLFEYFSETQRNKGNFPGRFSGRQFSNSRSEMNVSTLELGDSALYLCASYLGGAQETQYFGPGTRLLVL.

V usage is TRBV4-1 and J usage is TRBJ2-5; TRBD1 aligns across 8 bases. The V and J ends lost 2 bases and 3 bases, in that order; junction bases with no gene match: 8. The CDR3 runs to 16 residues. Per germline, CDR1 MGHRA and CDR2 YSYEKL. The CDR3 loop is CASSQIPDRGKETQYF. The CDR3, as DNA: TGCGCCAGCAGCCAAATTCCCGACAGGGGAAAAGAGACCCAGTACTTC.

The chain links TRBV7-9 to TRBJ2-7; 9 nucleotides agree with TRBD1. V lost 5 bases, J lost 4 bases, and 3 bases stayed unmatched. Germline CDR1 is SEHNR and CDR2 is FQNEAQ (reference sequence). The CDR3 has 13 amino acids. The CDR3: CASSPGTGYEQYV. The DNA for the CDR3 is TGTGCCAGCAGCCCCGGGACAGGGTACGAGCAGTACGTC.

The chain uses TRBV29-1 and TRBJ2-2; D might be TRBD1 (5 bases). The V and J ends lost 4 bases and 4 bases respectively, with 10 bases between them. CDR1 is SQVTM, CDR2 ANQGSEA, per germline. This CDR3 has 13 residues. The CDR3 DNA reads as TGCAGCGTTGGCAGGGTTGGCACCGGGGAGCTGTTTTTT. Its protein is CSVGRVGTGELFF.

Only a few counts were recorded for this clone. The chain couples TRBV5-4 to TRBJ2-3, with TRBD1 matching over 7 bases. This CDR3 is built from 15 residues. In germline, CDR1 is SGHNT, CDR2 YYREEE (reference sequence). The trim removed 3 bases at V and 3 bases at J, leaving 7 bases unmatched. CDR3 bases: TGTGCCAGCAGCTCCGGACAGGCAACTACAGATACGCAGTATTTT. Translating it yields CASSSGQATTDTQYF.